These T cell receptor beta chains were read from a single sample in a study of cytomegalovirus exposure and HLA in healthy donors. TCRdb's table, derived via immunoSEQ multiplex PCR, lists solely in-frame clones and lacks some. Of about 160,000 clones in the sample, roughly nine tenths were seen once. Sequenced sample: PBMCs. The receptors originated from a woman aged 18 to 35 in good health and CMV-seropositive. Each CDR3 is given with its conserved first and last residue. The order of the fields is J gene, V gene, clone size, D gene, CDR3 DNA, CDR3 protein. A D gene is named only where the DNA matches it firmly. Only some rows state a clone size, as once, few, many or a class for expanded clones.

>TRBJ1-5|TRBV10-3|NA|NA
TGTGCCATCAGTGACCACGACAGCTATTATAGCAATCAGCCCCAGCATTTT
CAISDHDSYYSNQPQHF
>TRBJ2-4|TRBV21-1|NA|NA
TGTGCCAGCAGCCGGAGGGGTTGTTCCAAAAACATTCAGTACTTC
CASSRRGCSKNIQYF
>TRBJ2-4|TRBV30|NA|NA
TGTGCCTGGAGTGTACGGGGTTTAGCCAAAAACATTCAGTACTTC
CAWSVRGLAKNIQYF
>TRBJ2-5|TRBV12-5|NA|TRBD1
TGTGCTAGTGGTTTAGACAGGGGGTTTTCGAGGACCCAGTACTTC
CASGLDRGFSRTQYF
>TRBJ2-3|TRBV30|once|TRBD1
TGTGCCTGGAGTCGGGACAGCTTACTCACAGATACGCAGTATTTT
CAWSRDSLLTDTQYF
>TRBJ2-7|TRBV7-9|NA|NA
TGTGCCAGCAGCCGTGCGGCGGGATCACTGGGCGAGCAGTACTTC
CASSRAAGSLGEQYF
>TRBJ2-1|TRBV4-1|NA|NA
TGCGCCAGCAGCCAAGATCGTCTCTGGGGGAGGAAGTTCTTC
CASSQDRLWGRKFF
>TRBJ1-4|TRBV10-3|NA|NA
TGTGCCATCAGTGATCGTCAGGGGTCTAATGAAAAACTGTTTTTT
CAISDRQGSNEKLFF
>TRBJ1-2|TRBV4-3|NA|NA
TGCGCCAGCAGCCAAGATCGCGGGACGTGGAATGGCTACACCTTC
CASSQDRGTWNGYTF
>TRBJ2-7|TRBV10-3|NA|NA
TGTGCCATCAGTGAGTCGAGTAGCTACGAGCAGTACTTC
CAISESSSYEQYF
>TRBJ2-1|TRBV11-2|NA|TRBD2
TGTGCCAGCAGCTTAAGGCTAGCGGGAGGCGTGGACGGGTACAATGAGCAGTTCTTC
CASSLRLAGGVDGYNEQFF
>TRBJ2-7|TRBV19|NA|NA
TGTGCCAGTAGCCAGGGCTACGAGCAGTACTTC
CASSQGYEQYF
>TRBJ1-1|TRBV28|NA|TRBD1
TGTGCCAGCGTTAACAGGGGCTACACTGAAGCTTTCTTT
CASVNRGYTEAFF
>TRBJ2-7|TRBV10-1|NA|NA
TGCGCCAGCAGCGACGTGGACACCGCCTACGAGCAGTACTTC
CASSDVDTAYEQYF
>TRBJ2-7|TRBV6-4|once|NA
TGTGCCAGACTTCCTAGCCTAGACAGGTCCCACGAGCAGTACTTC
CARLPSLDRSHEQYF
>TRBJ1-3|TRBV7-2|NA|NA
TGTGCCAGCAGCTTAGGACAGAACTCTGGAAACACCATATATTTT
CASSLGQNSGNTIYF
>TRBJ2-1|TRBV7-2|once|NA
TGTGCCAGCAGCTTGTGGGGCGACCAGGGTGGGAATGAGCAGTTCTTC
CASSLWGDQGGNEQFF
>TRBJ1-1|TRBV5-1|NA|NA
TGCGCCAGCAGCTTGGGCGATCACAGTGGGAACACTGAAGCTTTCTTT
CASSLGDHSGNTEAFF
>TRBJ1-1|TRBV5-1|NA|NA
TGCGCCAGCAGCTTGGCCGGGATATCTGAAGCTTTCTTT
CASSLAGISEAFF
>TRBJ1-1|TRBV19|NA|NA
TGTGCCAGTAGTATAGGACAGATGTTCATGAACACTGAAGCTTTCTTT
CASSIGQMFMNTEAFF
>TRBJ2-2|TRBV2|NA|NA
TGTGCCAGCCAACCACCGGGTAGCGCCGGGGAGCTGTTTTTT
CASQPPGSAGELFF
>TRBJ2-3|TRBV9|NA|NA
TGTGCCAGCAGCGTAGGAGGGCGGGGCACAGATACGCAGTATTTT
CASSVGGRGTDTQYF
>TRBJ2-7|TRBV25-1|NA|NA
TGTGCCAGCAGTGCGGGACAGGGACTAGGGGCTTCCTACGAGCAGTACTTC
CASSAGQGLGASYEQYF
>TRBJ1-2|TRBV7-8|NA|NA
TGTGCCAGCAGAAAAACGGGAAAGAGTGTCTATGGCTACACCTTC
CASRKTGKSVYGYTF
>TRBJ1-3|TRBV5-1|NA|NA
TGCGCCAGCAGCGCAAACAGGGCGGACACCATATATTTT
CASSANRADTIYF
>TRBJ2-5|TRBV30|NA|TRBD2
TGTGCCTGGAGTGAAAAGCGGGGGGGAGAGACCCAGTACTTC
CAWSEKRGGETQYF
>TRBJ1-1|TRBV4-3|NA|NA
TGCGCCAGCAGCCAAGTAATAGACAGTCCGAACACTGAAGCTTTCTTT
CASSQVIDSPNTEAFF
>TRBJ1-3|TRBV2|NA|TRBD1
TGTGCCAGCAGAACAGGGGTTTTCTCTGGAAACACCATATATTTT
CASRTGVFSGNTIYF
>TRBJ1-4|TRBV5-4|few|TRBD1
TGTGCCAGCAGCTTGGGACAGGGAAGTGAAAAACTGTTTTTT
CASSLGQGSEKLFF
>TRBJ2-7|TRBV30|NA|NA
TGTGCCTGGATTCCTAACTATGGCCATACCTCCTACGAGCAGTACTTC
CAWIPNYGHTSYEQYF